What follows are 23 T cell receptor beta chains derived from one specimen sequenced in a study of T-cell memory formation after mild COVID-19. MiXCR was run by TCRdb on the 5' RACE reads, yielding one entry per CDR3 protein. This sample yields roughly 480,000 distinct CDR3 sequences, of which around a quarter are seen a single time; around 12% belongs to the top ten. Input material: PBMCs or a T cell subset sorted from them (not recorded which). The receptors stem from an adult woman who had mild COVID-19 (a few samples of this study predate the infection). Cell type and time point are not known.

This clonotype was seen more than once but under ten times. The genes are TRBV20-1 and TRBJ2-4; 9 nucleotides align to TRBD1. J gave up 8 bases and V 6 bases, and 8 bases lay outside the gene matches. The CDR3 runs 13 residues. CDR1 DFQATT and CDR2 SNEGSKA come from the germline V gene (reference sequence). The CDR3 DNA follows: TGCAGTGCGGGTACAGGGGGCGAGGACATTCAGTACTTC. Residues: CSAGTGGEDIQYF.

V is TRBV7-8 and J is TRBJ2-3; 11 bases are a match to TRBD2. The J segment lost 4 bases and the V segment lost 5 bases, leaving 5 bases of the junction unmatched. The CDR3 covers 15 residues. Germline loops: CDR1 SGHVS, CDR2 FQNEAQ. CDR3 in amino acids: CASSPRLAGPDTQYF. CDR3 in DNA: TGTGCCAGCAGCCCGAGACTAGCGGGGCCAGATACGCAGTATTTT.

This chain connects TRBV5-1 to TRBJ2-7; 8 bases align to TRBD1. The CDR3 sequence is 18 residues long. CDR1 and CDR2 (germline): SGHRS, YFSETQ. Trimming cost V 0 bases and J 3 bases; bases outside gene matches: 14. CDR3 bases: TGCGCCAGCAGCTTGGCTCGAGGACAGGGAAGTGGAAGCTACGAGCAGTACTTC. Protein product: CASSLARGQGSGSYEQYF.

CDR3 nucleotide sequence: TGTGCCAGCAGCTTGGAGGTCGAGAACACTGAAGCTTTCTTT. Protein product: CASSLEVENTEAFF. This chain joins TRBV5-6 and TRBJ1-1; D remains ambiguous. V gave up 0 bases and J gave up 1 base, with 7 bases separating them. Germline CDR1 is SGHDT and CDR2 is YYEEEE. The CDR3 totals 14 residues.

This clonotype showed up just a few times. The chain links TRBV4-2 to TRBJ2-2; TRBD1 matches 9 bases. CDR1 and CDR2 (germline): LGHNA, YNFKEQ. CDR3 size: 17 residues. The junction had 11 bases not matched to a gene; V was cut back by 0 bases and J by 9 bases. The chain's CDR3 is CASSQDEDRGIRRELFF. The CDR3 DNA reads TGTGCCAGCAGCCAAGATGAGGACAGGGGAATCAGAAGGGAGCTGTTTTTT.

V is TRBV15 and J is TRBJ2-4; 9 bases line up with TRBD1. The J segment lost 8 bases and the V segment lost 5 bases, leaving 7 bases of the junction unmatched. The CDR3 sequence is 14 residues long. Germline lookup yields CDR1 LNHNV and CDR2 YYDKDF (reference sequence). The CDR3 sequence is CATSSRQGGDIQYF. As DNA, the CDR3 is TGTGCCACCAGCTCAAGACAGGGGGGGGACATTCAGTACTTC.

V gene TRBV5-1 combines with J gene TRBJ1-1, with 11 bases aligning to TRBD1. The CDR3 extends over 14 amino acids. With V trimmed by 2 bases and J by 4 bases, 1 base remained unmatched. CDR1 is SGHRS, CDR2 YFSETQ, per germline. The DNA of the CDR3 is TGCGCCAGCAGCTTTGGACAGGGGGCCACTGAAGCTTTCTTT. Its protein product is CASSFGQGATEAFF.

The V and J genes are TRBV7-2 and TRBJ2-1; D gene ambiguous. V was trimmed by 5 bases and J by 5 bases, leaving 13 bases between them. Looked up from germline, CDR1 is SGHTA and CDR2 is FQGNSA. CDR3 length: 14 amino acids. CDR3 in amino acids: CASSQSTRHNEQFF. Here the CDR3 DNA reads TGTGCCAGCAGCCAGTCGACAAGGCACAATGAGCAGTTCTTC.

This rearrangement joins TRBV20-1 to TRBJ2-4; D may be TRBD1 (6 bases). Trimming cost V 5 bases and J 1 base, with 24 bases left between them. This CDR3 spans 18 amino acids. In germline, CDR1 is DFQATT, CDR2 SNEGSKA (reference sequence). As DNA, the CDR3 is TGCAGTGCTCAGGCCGGATACAGGGTTCCTTCCGCCAAAAACATTCAGTACTTC. This encodes CSAQAGYRVPSAKNIQYF.

The chain combines TRBV28 with TRBJ2-3, with TRBD2 as a possible D gene (5 bases). The CDR3 contains 15 residues. Germline V gives CDR1 MDHEN, CDR2 SYDVKM. Trimming took 3 bases from V and 4 from J, leaving 14 bases between them. The CDR3 bases are TGTGCCAGCAGTTTCTTACGGGGTTTGGCAGATACGCAGTATTTT. It is translated as CASSFLRGLADTQYF.

The chain couples TRBV7-3 to TRBJ2-2, with D possibly called TRBD1 or TRBD2 (5 bases each). Germline V CDR1 and CDR2: SGHTA, FQGTGA. This CDR3 region has 15 residues. The V gene lost 0 bases and the J gene lost 3 bases, with 8 bases spanning the gap. The DNA of the CDR3 is TGTGCCAGCAGCTTAACAGGGACCGACACCGGGGAGCTGTTTTTT. Protein sequence: CASSLTGTDTGELFF.

This clonotype has a handful of counts. The chain carries TRBV15 and TRBJ2-3, with D maybe TRBD2 (6 bases). Germline V gives CDR1 LNHNV, CDR2 YYDKDF (reference sequence). CDR3 length equals 15 residues. Deletions cut 6 bases from V and 7 bases from J, with 20 bases between. CDR3 nucleotide sequence: TGTGCCACCAGGAGCCCGGGACTTGCGGTCAATACGCAGTATTTT. As protein: CATRSPGLAVNTQYF.

This clonotype was detected a few times. The V call is TRBV5-1, the J call TRBJ2-3; D is possibly TRBD1 or TRBD2 (5 bases each). The CDR3 contains 15 residues. Germline assignment: CDR1 SGHRS and CDR2 YFSETQ. Trimming took 6 bases from V and 4 from J, leaving 18 bases between them. The CDR3 sequence: CASMGVGGAADTQYF. The CDR3 DNA sequence: TGCGCCAGCATGGGGGTTGGCGGTGCTGCAGATACGCAGTATTTT.

This clonotype was picked up a small number of times. The chain has TRBV3-1 and TRBJ2-2; either TRBD1 or TRBD2 may fit D (5 bases each). Germline V gives CDR1 LGHDT, CDR2 YNNKEL (reference sequence). The CDR3 extends over 16 amino acids. V was trimmed by 1 base and J by 1 base, leaving 10 bases between them. The CDR3 bases are TGTGCCAGCAGCCAAGTCCGGGGCCTGAACACCGGGGAGCTGTTTTTT. It is translated as CASSQVRGLNTGELFF.

This chain joins TRBV20-1 and TRBJ2-4; the match to TRBD2 covers 12 bases. V gave up 2 bases and J gave up 9 bases; unmatched junction bases: 8. The CDR3 consists of 15 residues. Germline CDR1 is DFQATT and CDR2 is SNEGSKA (reference sequence). DNA for the CDR3: TGCAGTGCTAGACTAGCGGGAGGGCAAGGGGGCATTCAGTACTTC. Protein: CSARLAGGQGGIQYF.

This chain connects TRBV25-1 to TRBJ2-1, with 13 bases that match TRBD2. Trimming removed 6 bases from V and 0 bases from J; junction bases left unmatched: 14. The germline V gene encodes CDR1 MGHDK and CDR2 SYGVNS. This CDR3 is built from 20 residues. The chain's CDR3 is CASSLKLTSGRQSSYNEQFF. The CDR3 DNA reads as TGTGCCAGCAGCCTCAAATTGACTAGCGGGAGGCAAAGCTCCTACAATGAGCAGTTCTTC.

This clonotype showed up just a few times. The chain carries TRBV12-3 or TRBV12-4 and TRBJ2-3; possible D gene TRBD2, 6 bases. This CDR3 is 13 amino acids long. Trimming shortened V by 8 bases and J by 0 bases, and 9 bases separated the two germline ends. The CDR3 reads CASGRPSTDTQYF. In DNA, the CDR3 is TGTGCCAGCGGGAGGCCTAGCACAGATACGCAGTATTTT.

The V gene is TRBV2, the J gene TRBJ2-5; tentatively, D is TRBD1 or TRBD2 (5 bases each). CDR1 and CDR2 (germline): SNHLY, FYNNEI. CDR3 length: 16 residues. Trimming took off 1 base at V and 5 bases at J, with 17 bases between the two ends. The CDR3 protein is CASSEVRGMVEETQYF. The DNA for the CDR3 is TGTGCCAGCAGTGAAGTTCGGGGCATGGTCGAGGAGACCCAGTACTTC.

This chain connects TRBV7-9 to TRBJ2-7, with D possibly TRBD2 on 7 matching bases. From germline, CDR1 is SEHNR and CDR2 FQNEAQ (reference sequence). Trimming left V 6 bases short and J 2 bases short, with 11 bases between. The CDR3 extends over 13 amino acids. The CDR3 protein is CASREGGAYEQYF. For the CDR3, the DNA is TGTGCCAGCAGAGAAGGGGGGGCCTACGAGCAGTACTTC. The full variable domain, completed using reference TRBV7-9 and TRBJ2-7, is DTGVSQNPRHKITKRGQNVTFRCDPISEHNRLYWYRQTLGQGPEFLTYFQNEAQLEKSRLLSDRFSAERPKGSFSTLEIQRTEQGDSAMYLCASREGGAYEQYFGPGTRLTVT.

V usage is TRBV20-1 and J usage is TRBJ2-7; D is perhaps TRBD2 (6 bases). Trimming left V 1 base short and J 0 bases short, with 7 bases between. This CDR3 has 13 residues. Germline V lookup: CDR1 DFQATT, CDR2 SNEGSKA (reference sequence). The chain's CDR3 is CSARGLDSYEQYF. The CDR3 DNA is TGCAGTGCTAGAGGACTAGACTCCTACGAGCAGTACTTC.

The V and J genes are TRBV20-1 and TRBJ2-3, with no clear D. CDR3 size: 12 residues. Germline CDR1 DFQATT, CDR2 SNEGSKA (reference sequence). The V end was cut by 4 bases, the J end by 4 bases, with 9 bases between. The CDR3 nucleotides are TGCAGTGCTAAAAGGCCTCCAGATACGCAGTATTTT. It yields the protein CSAKRPPDTQYF.

This clonotype was recorded a few times. The chain has TRBV7-3 and TRBJ1-1; no firm D call. V lost 0 bases, J lost 10 bases, and 12 bases lay in between. The CDR3 totals 13 residues. In germline, CDR1 is SGHTA, CDR2 FQGTGA. The CDR3 sequence is CASSLTRREGAFF. The CDR3 region has the DNA TGTGCCAGCAGCTTAACCAGGAGGGAGGGAGCTTTCTTT.

This clonotype appeared a few times. This chain connects TRBV7-9 to TRBJ2-2; 7 bases map to TRBD1. Germline trimming cut 4 bases from V and 0 bases from J; bases unmatched to any gene: 5. Germline V CDR1 and CDR2: SEHNR, FQNEAQ (reference sequence). The CDR3 is 16 amino acids. As DNA, the CDR3 is TGTGCCAGCAGCTCGAGGGGGCGACCGAACACCGGGGAGCTGTTTTTT. Protein: CASSSRGRPNTGELFF.